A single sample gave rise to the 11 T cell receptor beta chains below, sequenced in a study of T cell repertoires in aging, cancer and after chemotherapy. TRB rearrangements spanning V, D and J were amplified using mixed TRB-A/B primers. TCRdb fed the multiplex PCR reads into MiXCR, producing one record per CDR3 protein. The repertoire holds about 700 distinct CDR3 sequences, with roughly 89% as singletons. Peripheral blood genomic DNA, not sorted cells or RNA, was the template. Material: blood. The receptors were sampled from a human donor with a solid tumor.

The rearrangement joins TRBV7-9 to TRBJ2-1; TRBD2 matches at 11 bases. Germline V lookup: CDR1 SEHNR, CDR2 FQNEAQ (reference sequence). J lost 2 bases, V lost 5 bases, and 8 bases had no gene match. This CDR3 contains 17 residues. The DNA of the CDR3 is TGTGCCAGCAGCCCCGCCCGACTAGCGGGGACCTACAATGAGCAGTTCTTC. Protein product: CASSPARLAGTYNEQFF.

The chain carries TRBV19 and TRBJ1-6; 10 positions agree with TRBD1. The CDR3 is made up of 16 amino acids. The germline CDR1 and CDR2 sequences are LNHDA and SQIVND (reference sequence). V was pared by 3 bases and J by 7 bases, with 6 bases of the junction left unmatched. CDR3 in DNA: TGTGCCAGTAGTATTGGAGGGACAGGGGTCAATTCACCCCTCCACTTT. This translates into CASSIGGTGVNSPLHF.

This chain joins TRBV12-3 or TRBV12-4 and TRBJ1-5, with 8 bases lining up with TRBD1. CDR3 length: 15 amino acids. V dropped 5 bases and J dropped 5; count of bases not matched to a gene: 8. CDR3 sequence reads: CASSPTGGRDQPQHF. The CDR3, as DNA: TGTGCCAGCAGTCCCACAGGGGGGAGGGATCAGCCCCAGCATTTT.

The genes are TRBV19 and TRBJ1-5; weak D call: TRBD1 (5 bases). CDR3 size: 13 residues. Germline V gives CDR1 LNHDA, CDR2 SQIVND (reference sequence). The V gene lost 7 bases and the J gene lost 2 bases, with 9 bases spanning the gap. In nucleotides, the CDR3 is TGTGCCAGTACTTCACAGGGCAATCAGCCCCAGCATTTT. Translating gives CASTSQGNQPQHF.

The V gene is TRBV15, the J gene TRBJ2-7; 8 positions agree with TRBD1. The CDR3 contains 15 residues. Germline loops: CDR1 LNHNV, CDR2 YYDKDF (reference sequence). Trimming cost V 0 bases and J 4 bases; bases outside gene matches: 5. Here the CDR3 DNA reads TGTGCCACCAGCAGAGAGGGACAGGTCCGTTACGAGCAGTACTTC. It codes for CATSREGQVRYEQYF.

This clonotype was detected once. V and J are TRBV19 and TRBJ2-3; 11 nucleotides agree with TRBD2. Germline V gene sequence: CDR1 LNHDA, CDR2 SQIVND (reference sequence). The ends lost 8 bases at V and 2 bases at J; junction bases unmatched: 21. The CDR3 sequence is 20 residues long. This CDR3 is CASFYLEPPGLAELTDTQYF. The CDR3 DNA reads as TGTGCCAGTTTCTATCTGGAACCGCCGGGACTAGCGGAGCTCACAGATACGCAGTATTTT. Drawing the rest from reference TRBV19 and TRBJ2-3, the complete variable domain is DGGITQSPKYLFRKEGQNVTLSCEQNLNHDAMYWYRQDPGQGLRLIYYSQIVNDFQKGDIAEGYSVSREKKESFPLTVTSAQKNPTAFYLCASFYLEPPGLAELTDTQYFGPGTRLTVL.

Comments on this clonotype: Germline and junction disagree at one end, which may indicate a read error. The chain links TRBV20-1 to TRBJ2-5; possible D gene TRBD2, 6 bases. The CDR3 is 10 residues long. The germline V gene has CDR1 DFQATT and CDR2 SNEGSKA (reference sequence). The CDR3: CRASAETQYF. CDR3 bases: TGCAGAGCTAGCGCCGAGACCCAGTACTTC.

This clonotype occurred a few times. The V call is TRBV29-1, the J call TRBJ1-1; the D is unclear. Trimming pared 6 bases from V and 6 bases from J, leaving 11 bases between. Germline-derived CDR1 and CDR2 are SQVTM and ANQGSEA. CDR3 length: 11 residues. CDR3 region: CSVNRGAEAFF. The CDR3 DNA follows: TGCAGCGTGAACCGGGGAGCTGAAGCTTTCTTT.

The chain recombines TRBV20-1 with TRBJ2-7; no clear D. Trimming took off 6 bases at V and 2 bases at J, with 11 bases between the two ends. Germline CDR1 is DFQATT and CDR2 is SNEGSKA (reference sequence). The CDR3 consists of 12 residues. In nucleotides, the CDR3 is TGCAGTGCGCTTGGTAGGACCTACGAGCAGTACTTC. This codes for CSALGRTYEQYF.

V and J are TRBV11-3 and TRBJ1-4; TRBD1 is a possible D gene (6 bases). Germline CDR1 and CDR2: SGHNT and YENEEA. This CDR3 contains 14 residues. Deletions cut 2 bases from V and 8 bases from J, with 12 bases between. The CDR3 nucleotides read TGTGCCAGCAGCTTAACAGGGCCTGGGGAAAAACTGTTTTTT. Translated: CASSLTGPGEKLFF.

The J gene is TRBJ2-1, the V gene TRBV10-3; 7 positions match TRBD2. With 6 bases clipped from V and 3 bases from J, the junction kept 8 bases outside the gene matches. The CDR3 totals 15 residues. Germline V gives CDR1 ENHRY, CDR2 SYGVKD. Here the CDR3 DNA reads TGTGCCATCAGAACCGCTAGCGGTAACTACAATGAGCAGTTCTTC. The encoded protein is CAIRTASGNYNEQFF.